This TCR beta chain was identified in a study of cytomegalovirus exposure and HLA in healthy donors (dated by TCRdb to 2017 to 2019). Study-level background: In an earlier analysis of several hundred of the donors, approximately 300 Gb of sequence data and 90 million to 120 million unique TCR beta sequences from about 190 million T cells were reported. An early release covering roughly 600 HLA-typed donors comprised about 300 gigabases of sequencing data and 65 million to 100 million unique TCR sequences. Of the roughly 400 genotyped donors, 81% fell in the genetic ancestry cluster associated with self-reported Caucasian donors. The study aimed to test whether cataloging public T cell receptors could reveal signatures of past pathogen exposure. Using immunosequencing, the study profiled T cell repertoires from around 670 subjects and related those repertoires to cytomegalovirus serostatus. A separate validation cohort of 100 to 150 different subjects was used in addition to the approximately 640-subject first cohort. To predict cytomegalovirus infection status, the study combined high-throughput TCR immunosequencing, statistical association of individual TCRs with disease status, and machine learning. To study patterns of TCR occurrence, a later analysis re-analyzed previously published TCR beta repertoires from 600 to 750 donors and added high-resolution HLA genotyping. Rather than drawing on any new phenotypic data, the later analysis identified candidate immune exposures from TCR beta sequences and the way those sequences occurred across donors. To decide whether each TCR beta V gene segment behaved as functional or pseudogenic, an earlier analysis of approximately 600 of the donors relied on high-throughput TCR beta sequencing. Donor age, sex, ethnicity and CMV serostatus were compiled together with the repertoire data. A later genetic analysis took genome-wide SNP genotypes for about 55% of the 666 donors and used that subset as a discovery cohort. All discovery cohort repertoires had been generated on a single sequencing platform. Both class I and class II loci were covered by HLA typing, at four-digit resolution. The number of donors typed differed by locus, with about 629-630 for A, B, C, DRB1 and DQB1, more than 500 for DQA1, approximately 570 for DPA1, and around 460 for DPB1. Roughly 5 DR-DQ haplotypes were handled as single units for association and clustering because linkage in the cohort was strong. Across under 500 genotyped donors of the cohort, an average of roughly 250,000 unique TCR beta nucleotide sequences per donor were sequenced, and roughly a sixth of those sequences were non-productive. The study at large found these results: An association between a missense DCLRE1C variant and V-gene and J-gene trimming of TCR beta chains was found in a later genetic analysis and replicated in an independent cohort. According to a later genetic analysis, donors in an Asian-associated ancestry cluster had fewer N-insertions in productive TCRs than the roughly 700-donor mean. According to a later analysis, TCR association rates differed among HLA loci, with DRB1 alleles showing the most associated TCRs and HLA-C alleles showing the fewest. HLA typing was unavailable for some donors at each locus, so association tests used only the typed subset. In this cohort, only TCR beta chains were sequenced, and detectable features were limited by the absence of alpha or paired-chain data. In a later analysis, HLA-associated TCR beta chains were found to be more clonally expanded and to have lower generation probabilities than equally common non-associated chains. Across donors, most TCR sequences were observed very rarely, whereas some public TCRs were present in many individuals. Broadly in line with IMGT annotations, most TCR beta V segments showed up in productive rearrangements about 87% or about 30% of the time in an earlier analysis of several hundred of the donors. Presence/absence analyses assumed roughly uniform sequencing depth across donors, an assumption that may not hold. Strong co-occurrence of HLA alleles, especially DR and DQ, made assigning TCR associations to individual alleles difficult. Some IMGT-functional V segments, including TRBV6-2 and TRBV6-3, could not be told apart with the 87-base-pair reads, so those segments were excluded. Linkage disequilibrium might explain the correlated functional status among segregating V segments, but an unknown experimental factor could not be excluded. Over 15 rarely observed V segments, including chromosome 9 orphons, were excluded from the earlier analysis of several hundred of the donors because counts were too low. It was suggested by the authors that the approach could potentially be generalized to other disease states and immunological phenotypes. Immune exposure information for the cohort was limited to CMV serostatus. The sequencing pipeline was judged likely to have produced a cluster of highly shared sequence variants as a technical artifact. According to a later analysis, parvovirus B19, influenza, CMV and Epstein-Barr virus appeared linked to several top co-occurrence clusters. The classifier was reported to diagnose cytomegalovirus status with high specificity and sensitivity in both the original cohort and the validation cohort. In the study, approximately 160 TCR beta chains were listed as associated with cytomegalovirus. In vitro tests confirmed that a few of the cytomegalovirus-associated TCR beta chains recognize cytomegalovirus antigens. A further reported finding was that TCR beta sequences accurately predicted the HLA-A and HLA-B alleles for most subjects in the first cohort. In a later analysis, most CMV-associated TCR beta chains were found to appear HLA-restricted, with HLA associations seemingly driven largely by CMV exposure. A later analysis associated 16,951 TCR beta sequences with specific HLA alleles at a false discovery rate of 0.05.

Points on this clone: There is no known antigen for this receptor. No qualities accompany the bases; no much larger clone lies one base away.

Unmatched junction bases come to 7, with V trimmed by 1 base and J by 8 bases. Measured from the cysteine to the phenylalanine, the CDR3 is 14 residues long. Only the CDR3 portion is preserved as DNA: 42 bases, with reading frame beginning at the first base. CDR1 SGHTA and CDR2 FQGNSA were looked up in the germline V gene. In total, roughly 670 healthy bone marrow donors made up the cohort. At the time of sampling, all cohort members were nominally healthy, though unrecorded immune exposures were likely present. The donor tested CMV seropositive and was one of the 289 seropositive cohort members. Each donor provided a peripheral blood sample, and peripheral blood mononuclear cells were used for TCR beta sequencing. The Qiagen DNeasy Blood Extraction Kit was used to extract genomic DNA from the blood cell samples. The library was built by means of the immunoSEQ multiplex PCR assay. For the multiplex PCR, a mixture combining 60 forward primers for TCR Vbeta segments and 13 reverse primers for TCR Jbeta segments was used. The CDR3 region of rearranged TCR beta genes was amplified from genomic DNA by a multiplex PCR assay. Amplified TCR beta libraries were sequenced as 87-base-pair reads on the Illumina HiSeq System. In the authors' own workflow: Across the 670 or so repertoires, a later analysis counted 80 million or so unique TCR beta chains, approximately 10 million of which were shared by at least two donors. A nearest-neighbor algorithm error-corrected the raw reads and collapsed the reads into unique sequences, merging closely related sequences to remove PCR and sequencing errors. V, D and J gene segments were assigned by aligning CDR3 sequences to IMGT reference sequences. Each retained sequence needed at least a six-nucleotide match to both a V gene segment and a J gene segment. A rearrangement counted as productive if the CDR3 had no stop codons and remained in frame with V and J, and every other rearrangement counted as non-productive. CDR3 was defined by IMGT convention, running from the second conserved V-encoded cysteine to the conserved J-encoded phenylalanine. Sequences without an unambiguous match to a single V gene segment were excluded from the earlier analysis of approximately 560 of the donors. In an earlier analysis of 587 of the donors, a V segment was called functional when productive rearrangements were above 56.7%, and segregating when the standard deviation between donors exceeded 5%. A statistical classification framework was built for diagnosing cytomegalovirus status from the catalog of TCR beta chain sequences. In a later analysis, TCR nucleotide sequences were compared against IMGT/GENE-DB human TR gene sequences so that V and J genes could be assigned. Using the TCRdist pipeline, a later analysis assigned CDR3 sequences along with most-parsimonious VDJ recombination scenarios. In a later analysis, each TCR beta chain was defined by its CDR3 amino acid sequence together with its V-gene family, and reads lacking a unique V-gene family were excluded. In a later analysis, fewer than 650 highly shared, low-generation-probability nucleotide sequences were removed to address suspected cross-contamination and a sequencing artifact. For each public chain, a later analysis derived a clonal expansion index from normalized ranks of inferred template counts within each repertoire. A later analysis computed generation probabilities with a VDJ recombination model fitted to out-of-frame rearrangements, and checked the results against IGoR. In a later analysis, hypergeometric tests were used to score TCR-TCR, TCR-HLA and TCR-CMV co-occurrence, with a repertoire-size bias correction applied to TCR pairs. False discovery rates were estimated in a later analysis by permuting HLA or CMV assignments 20 times. In a later analysis, co-occurring TCRs were grouped with DBSCAN, and TCRdist sequence similarity was added when clustering was performed within HLA-allele-positive subsets. For co-occurrence clustering, repertoires with fewer than 30,000 or more than 120,000 public chains were excluded, along with five repertoires with anomalous nucleotide sharing. Drawn from immuneACCESS, this table holds only the in-frame rearrangements with V and J called that TCRdb kept. Clones are partly lost; checked studies trace under half to an unresolved V gene and leave the rest unexplained. Clone size and the V and J calls come from that table; the DNA yielded D and trimming. The table for this sample lists under 85,000 clones; about 63% of them were counted only once. Of the sample, less than 20% is held by the ten largest clones.

Sequenced input: PBMCs. This TCR was sampled from a man aged 35 to 55 in good health and CMV-seropositive. The chain was built from TRBV7-2 and TRBJ1-2, and 7 junctional nucleotides match TRBD1. The DNA is TGTGCCAGCAGCTTAGACCAAAACAGGGGAGGCTACACCTTC. It translates to CASSLDQNRGGYTF.